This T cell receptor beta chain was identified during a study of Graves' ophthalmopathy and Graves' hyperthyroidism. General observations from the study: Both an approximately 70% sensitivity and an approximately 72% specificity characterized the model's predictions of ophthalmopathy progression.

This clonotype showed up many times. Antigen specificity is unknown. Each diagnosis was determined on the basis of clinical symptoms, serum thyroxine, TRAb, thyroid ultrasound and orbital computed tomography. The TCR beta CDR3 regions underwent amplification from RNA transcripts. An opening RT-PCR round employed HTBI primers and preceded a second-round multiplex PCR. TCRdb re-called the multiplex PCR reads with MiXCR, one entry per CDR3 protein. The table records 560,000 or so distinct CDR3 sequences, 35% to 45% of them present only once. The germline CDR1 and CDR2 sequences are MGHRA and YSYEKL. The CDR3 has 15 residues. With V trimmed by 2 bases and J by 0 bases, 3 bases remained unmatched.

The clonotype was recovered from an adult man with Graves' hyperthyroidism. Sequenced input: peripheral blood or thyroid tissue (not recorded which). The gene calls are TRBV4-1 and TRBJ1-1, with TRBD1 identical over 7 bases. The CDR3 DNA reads TGCGCCAGCAGCCAAAAGACAGGGATGAACACTGAAGCTTTCTTT. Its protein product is CASSQKTGMNTEAFF.